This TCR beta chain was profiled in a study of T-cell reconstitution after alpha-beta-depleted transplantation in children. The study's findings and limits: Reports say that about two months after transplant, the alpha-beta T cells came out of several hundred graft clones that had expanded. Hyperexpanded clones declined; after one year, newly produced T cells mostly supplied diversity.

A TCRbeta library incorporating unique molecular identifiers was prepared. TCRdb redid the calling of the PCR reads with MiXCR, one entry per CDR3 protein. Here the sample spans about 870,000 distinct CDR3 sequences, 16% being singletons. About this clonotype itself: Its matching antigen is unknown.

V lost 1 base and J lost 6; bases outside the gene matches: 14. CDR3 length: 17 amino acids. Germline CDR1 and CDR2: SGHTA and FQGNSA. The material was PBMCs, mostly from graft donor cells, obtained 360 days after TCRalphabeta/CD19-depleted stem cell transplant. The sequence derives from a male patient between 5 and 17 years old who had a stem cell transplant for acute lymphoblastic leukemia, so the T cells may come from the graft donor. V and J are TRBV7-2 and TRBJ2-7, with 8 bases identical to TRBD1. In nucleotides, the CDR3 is TGTGCCAGCAGCTTAGTAAGACCCGGACAGGGAGGAGGCGAGCAGTACTTC. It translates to CASSLVRPGQGGGEQYF.